This TCR beta chain was recovered during a study of T-cell reconstitution after alpha-beta-depleted transplantation in children. Study-wide points: High day-60 TCRbeta diversity in some patients came from surviving recipient T cells and thymic progenitors. The origin of alpha-beta T cells about two months after transplant was reportedly several hundred expanded graft clones.

Unique molecular identifiers were incorporated during preparation of the TCRbeta library. TCRdb reprocessed the PCR reads via MiXCR and lists one record per CDR3 protein. Here the sample spans around 130,000 distinct CDR3 sequences, 9.5% to 10% being singletons. This clonotype showed up just a few times. Its target is not known. Germline V CDR1 and CDR2: MNHEY, SVGAGI. CDR3 length equals 19 residues. Losses at the gene ends were 2 bases for V and 9 bases for J; bases not matched to a gene: 14. V gene TRBV6-5 combines with J gene TRBJ2-1; 15 nucleotides line up with TRBD2. The TCR sequence derives from a girl under three years old who had a stem cell transplant for combined immunodeficiency, so the T cells may come from the graft donor. The sequenced sample was PBMCs, mostly from graft donor cells, obtained 180 days after TCRalphabeta/CD19-depleted stem cell transplant. This CDR3 is CASSYIPRTSGRARGEQFF. The CDR3 DNA follows: TGTGCCAGCAGTTACATACCACGGACTAGCGGGAGGGCTCGAGGTGAGCAGTTCTTC.